The 11 T cell receptor beta chains presented below share a single source sample, sequenced in a study of OX40 agonist ivuxolimab in advanced cancers. Libraries were prepared by immunoSEQ multiplex PCR; TCRdb keeps only in-frame clonotypes and omits some of them. Here the sample spans about 42,000 clones, 86% being singletons. This sample comprised CD4+ or CD8+ T cells sorted from blood, obtained in a trial of the OX40 agonist ivuxolimab. Receptors originate from an adult with an advanced solid tumor such as melanoma, head and neck, liver or kidney cancer.

The rearrangement links TRBV27 to TRBJ2-3; D gene uncertain. The germline V gene has CDR1 MNHEY and CDR2 SMNVEV (reference sequence). The CDR3 contains 12 residues. V gave up 5 bases and J gave up 4 bases, with 7 bases separating them. The CDR3 region is CASSGGADTQYF. The CDR3 DNA is TGTGCCAGCAGTGGCGGAGCAGATACGCAGTATTTT.

As DNA, the CDR3 is TGTGCCAGCAGCTCTCAAGCGGGAGAGGGGGATACGCAGTATTTT. This gives the protein CASSSQAGEGDTQYF. This chain uses TRBV11-3 with TRBJ2-3; 8 bases align to TRBD2. This CDR3 has 15 amino acids. CDR1 and CDR2 from the germline V gene are SGHNT and YENEEA. The junction had 9 bases not matched to a gene; V was cut back by 4 bases and J by 6 bases.

The chain joins TRBV7-8 to TRBJ2-7, with TRBD2 matching 7 bases. The J segment lost 3 bases and the V segment lost 4 bases, leaving 9 bases of the junction unmatched. The CDR3 is made up of 15 amino acids. CDR1 and CDR2 (germline): SGHVS, FQNEAQ. The CDR3 loop reads CASSSGGTADYEQYF. The CDR3 DNA reads TGTGCCAGCAGCTCCGGGGGGACGGCCGACTACGAGCAGTACTTC.

The chain combines TRBV7-8 with TRBJ2-7; D might be TRBD2 (6 bases). Trimming cost V 4 bases and J 4 bases, with 14 bases left between them. CDR3 length: 14 residues. Germline V gives CDR1 SGHVS, CDR2 FQNEAQ. The CDR3 region is CASSSRPGLYEQYF. DNA of the CDR3: TGTGCCAGCAGCTCTCGCCCGGGACTTTACGAGCAGTACTTC.

The chain has TRBV7-6 and TRBJ2-1, with D possibly being TRBD2 (6 bases). The germline gives CDR1 SGHVS, CDR2 FNYEAQ. V gave up 5 bases and J gave up 9 bases, with 17 bases separating them. The CDR3 is made up of 14 amino acids. The DNA for the CDR3 is TGTGCCAGCAGCGCCGGGAGTCTAGTGATTGAGCAGTTCTTC. This translates into CASSAGSLVIEQFF.

This clone was seen once. The chain is built from TRBV28 and TRBJ2-1; 15 nucleotides agree with TRBD2. The germline V gene encodes CDR1 MDHEN and CDR2 SYDVKM. The CDR3 contains 19 residues. V lost 3 bases and J lost 3; bases outside the gene matches: 9. The CDR3: CASSFGRTSGREVYNEQFF. The CDR3 nucleotides are TGTGCCAGCAGTTTTGGCAGGACTAGCGGGAGGGAGGTCTACAATGAGCAGTTCTTC.

The chain links TRBV9 to TRBJ2-6; D remains unclear. V was pared by 3 bases and J by 0 bases, with 13 bases between. This CDR3 has 17 residues. Germline V gives CDR1 SGDLS, CDR2 YYNGEE. The CDR3 nucleotides read TGTGCCAGCAGCGGTGGGCTGGGCTACTCTGGGGCCAACGTCCTGACTTTC. Amino acid sequence: CASSGGLGYSGANVLTF.

V is TRBV28 and J is TRBJ1-5; D is undetermined. The CDR3 is 15 amino acids. The V gene lost 1 base and the J gene lost 0 bases, with 7 bases spanning the gap. Germline V gene lookup returns CDR1 MDHEN and CDR2 SYDVKM. The DNA for the CDR3 is TGTGCCAGCAGTTTATATAAGGGTAGCAATCAGCCCCAGCATTTT. It codes for CASSLYKGSNQPQHF. Full variable domain (remainder filled in from reference TRBV28 and TRBJ1-5): DVKVTQSSRYLVKRTGEKVFLECVQDMDHENMFWYRQDPGLGLRLIYFSYDVKMKEKGDIPEGYSVSREKKERFSLILESASTNQTSMYLCASSLYKGSNQPQHFGDGTRLSIL.

The CDR3 DNA is TGTGCCAGTAGTACTCGAGTATCAATCTATCTAGCCAAAAACATTCAGTACTTC. Its protein is CASSTRVSIYLAKNIQYF. V usage is TRBV19 and J usage is TRBJ2-4; D gene uncertain. The CDR3 length is 18 residues. The germline V and J ends were trimmed by 4 bases and 0 bases, with 19 bases remaining between them. CDR1 and CDR2 from the germline V gene are LNHDA and SQIVND (reference sequence).

The chain couples TRBV5-1 to TRBJ1-2; tentative D call: TRBD1 (6 bases). Germline loops: CDR1 SGHRS, CDR2 YFSETQ. This CDR3 region has 15 residues. V lost 3 bases to trimming and J lost 0 bases, with 12 bases between them. The CDR3 reads CASSSRTAANYGYTF. The DNA for the CDR3 is TGCGCCAGCAGCTCGAGGACAGCAGCTAACTATGGCTACACCTTC.

This rearrangement joins TRBV28 to TRBJ2-7; D possibly corresponds to TRBD1 (7 bases). The V end was cut by 8 bases, the J end by 2 bases, with 13 bases between. The CDR3 loop spans 13 amino acids. Germline V gene data show CDR1 as MDHEN and CDR2 as SYDVKM. The CDR3 sequence: CASGSGGTYEQYF. CDR3 sequence (DNA): TGTGCCAGCGGGTCAGGGGGGACCTACGAGCAGTACTTC.